These T cell receptor beta chains were read from a single sample in a study of blood T cell repertoires in COVID-19. Assay: immunoSEQ multiplex PCR; the TCRdb copy retains only in-frame clones and omits some. The sample contains about 130,000 clones, approximately 80% of which appear only once. The sequenced material came from peripheral blood. These TCRs come from a woman older than 75 with acute or convalescent COVID-19. CDR3s include the opening cysteine and the closing phenylalanine or tryptophan. A D gene is named only where the DNA matches it firmly. Clone size is shown for a subset of rows, as once, few, many or a class of expanded clone.

d_call	clone_size	j_call	v_call	cdr3_aa	cdr3_nt
.	.	TRBJ1-1	TRBV7-3	CASSLGPLRQIDTEAFF	TGTGCCAGCAGCTTAGGCCCTCTGCGACAAATAGACACTGAAGCTTTCTTT
.	.	TRBJ1-1	TRBV11-1	CASSLSTGTEAFF	TGTGCCAGCAGCTTATCGACGGGCACTGAAGCTTTCTTT
TRBD1	few	TRBJ2-7	TRBV6-5	CASSRGTGGSDEQYF	TGTGCCAGCAGCCGCGGGACAGGGGGATCGGACGAGCAGTACTTC
TRBD1	.	TRBJ1-1	TRBV5-1	CASSAGQAVTEAFF	TGCGCCAGCAGCGCTGGACAGGCTGTAACTGAAGCTTTCTTT
.	.	TRBJ2-5	TRBV6-5	CASTTRGETQYF	TGTGCCAGCACTACGAGGGGGGAGACCCAGTACTTC
TRBD1	.	TRBJ1-1	TRBV3-1/TRBV3-2	CASTPFGTGVKAFF	TGTGCCAGCACACCCTTCGGGACAGGGGTTAAAGCTTTCTTT
.	few	TRBJ1-2	TRBV18	CASSPPQGPYGYTF	TGTGCCAGCTCACCCCCCCAGGGCCCCTATGGCTACACCTTC
TRBD2	.	TRBJ2-3	TRBV2	CASRVLAGGPRDTQYF	TGTGCCAGCAGGGTACTAGCGGGGGGCCCGAGAGATACGCAGTATTTT
.	.	TRBJ1-1	TRBV19	CASNPGNTEAFF	TGTGCCAGTAATCCGGGGAACACTGAAGCTTTCTTT
.	once	TRBJ2-7	TRBV7-9	CASSRIPRQGGEQYF	TGTGCCAGCAGTCGGATCCCCAGGCAGGGTGGCGAGCAGTACTTC
.	.	TRBJ2-7	TRBV18	CASSPTGSSYEQYF	TGTGCCAGCTCACCAACGGGATCTTCCTACGAGCAGTACTTC
.	.	TRBJ2-5	TRBV12-5	CASGLGQPGETQYF	TGTGCTAGTGGTTTGGGACAGCCTGGGGAGACCCAGTACTTC
TRBD2	.	TRBJ2-7	TRBV6-2/TRBV6-3	CASSYRLAGATSYEQYF	TGTGCCAGCAGTTACCGACTAGCGGGGGCCACGAGCTACGAGCAGTACTTC
.	.	TRBJ2-7	TRBV15	CATSRRYEQYF	TGTGCCACCAGCAGACGCTACGAGCAGTACTTC
.	.	TRBJ1-1	TRBV4-2	CASSPLLGGGDTEAFF	TGTGCCAGCAGCCCCCTATTGGGAGGGGGAGACACTGAAGCTTTCTTT
TRBD1	.	TRBJ2-7	TRBV27	CASSSRTGAYEQYF	TGTGCCAGCAGTAGCCGGACAGGGGCCTACGAGCAGTACTTC
.	.	TRBJ1-1	TRBV19	CASSLEKGLRMNTEAFF	TGTGCCAGTAGTCTAGAAAAGGGGTTACGGATGAACACTGAAGCTTTCTTT
TRBD1	.	TRBJ1-1	TRBV6-5	CASSRQGWFSEAFF	TGTGCCAGCAGTAGACAGGGCTGGTTTTCTGAAGCTTTCTTT
.	.	TRBJ1-5	TRBV7-2	CASSLVGEVGQPQHF	TGTGCCAGCAGCTTAGTGGGTGAGGTCGGTCAGCCCCAGCATTTT
TRBD1	once	TRBJ2-5	TRBV5-8	CASSLYRGLPETQYF	TGTGCCAGCAGCTTGTACAGGGGGCTCCCAGAGACCCAGTACTTC
.	once	TRBJ1-2	TRBV6-1	CASSEAHQFIDRSYGYTF	TGTGCCAGCAGTGAAGCCCATCAATTTATAGACAGGTCCTATGGCTACACCTTC
.	few	TRBJ1-2	TRBV7-9	CASSRMDAGRGYTF	TGTGCCAGCAGCCGAATGGATGCGGGTCGGGGCTACACCTTC
TRBD1	.	TRBJ1-5	TRBV19	CASSTRQGQGQPQHF	TGTGCCAGTAGTACCAGACAGGGTCAGGGTCAGCCCCAGCATTTT
TRBD1	.	TRBJ1-4	TRBV7-2	CASSPDRGQLNEKLFF	TGTGCCAGCAGCCCCGACAGGGGGCAGTTGAATGAAAAACTGTTTTTT
TRBD1	.	TRBJ1-1	TRBV13	CASSITGGRGTEAFF	TGTGCCAGCAGCATTACAGGGGGAAGGGGGACTGAAGCTTTCTTT
.	.	TRBJ1-1	TRBV5-1	CASSFEPGVRTEAFF	TGCGCCAGCAGCTTCGAACCAGGGGTTCGGACTGAAGCTTTCTTT
.	.	TRBJ1-1	TRBV9	CASSVLQGNTEAFF	TGTGCCAGCAGCGTACTACAGGGGAACACTGAAGCTTTCTTT
TRBD2	.	TRBJ2-7	TRBV18	CASSPPSGGPRSYEQYF	TGTGCCAGCTCACCACCGTCGGGGGGACCCCGCTCCTACGAGCAGTACTTC
TRBD1	few	TRBJ1-2	TRBV30	CAWSRQGARGYTF	TGTGCCTGGAGTCGACAGGGGGCTAGAGGCTACACCTTC
.	.	TRBJ1-3	TRBV5-1	CASSLSVSSGNTIYF	TGCGCCAGCAGCTTGTCGGTGAGCTCTGGAAACACCATATATTTT
.	.	TRBJ2-1	TRBV5-1	CASTPNSGHTVNEQFF	TGCGCCAGCACCCCAAATAGCGGTCACACGGTCAATGAGCAGTTCTTC
.	.	TRBJ1-1	TRBV19	CASSSYREEAFF	TGTGCCAGTAGTTCTTACAGGGAGGAAGCTTTCTTT
.	.	TRBJ1-6	TRBV14	CASSQTESYSPLHF	TGTGCCAGCAGCCAAACAGAAAGCTATTCACCCCTCCACTTT
.	.	TRBJ2-1	TRBV7-9	CASPPEGSSYNEQFF	TGTGCCAGCCCCCCGGAGGGGAGCTCCTACAATGAGCAGTTCTTC
.	.	TRBJ1-5	TRBV19	CASSVQDQPQHF	TGTGCCAGTTCGGTACAGGATCAGCCCCAGCATTTT
.	.	TRBJ1-1	TRBV28	CASSLSRTMNTEAFF	TGTGCCAGCAGTTTATCTCGGACAATGAACACTGAAGCTTTCTTT
TRBD1	.	TRBJ1-2	TRBV9	CASSPTGGEGYTF	TGTGCCAGCAGCCCGACAGGGGGAGAGGGCTACACCTTC
TRBD2	.	TRBJ2-1	TRBV7-2	CASSLEGTRSSYNEQFF	TGTGCCAGCAGCTTAGAGGGGACTAGAAGCTCCTACAATGAGCAGTTCTTC
.	.	TRBJ1-2	TRBV7-9	CASSLGHELGYGYTF	TGTGCCAGCAGCTTAGGACACGAGTTGGGCTATGGCTACACCTTC
TRBD1	few	TRBJ1-1	TRBV6-1	CASSKVAIGGGLNTEAFF	TGTGCCAGCAGTAAAGTTGCGATCGGAGGGGGCCTGAACACTGAAGCTTTCTTT
.	.	TRBJ1-1	TRBV19	CASNHARGSEAFF	TGTGCCAGTAACCACGCCCGGGGGTCTGAAGCTTTCTTT
.	.	TRBJ2-7	TRBV7-9	CASSGHTQYF	TGTGCCAGCAGCGGACACACGCAGTACTTC
.	.	TRBJ2-7	TRBV5-1	CASSKDSQSYEQYF	TGCGCCAGCAGCAAGGACAGCCAATCCTACGAGCAGTACTTC
TRBD2	.	TRBJ2-1	TRBV24-1	CATSSPSGGNNEQFF	TGTGCCACCAGTAGTCCTAGCGGGGGGAACAATGAGCAGTTCTTC
TRBD1	.	TRBJ1-2	TRBV29-1	CSVPTSTGSSTRSYGYTF	TGCAGCGTTCCCACGTCGACAGGGAGCAGTACCCGGTCATATGGCTACACCTTC
.	.	TRBJ2-7	TRBV7-8	CASSLPRGADYEQYF	TGTGCCAGCAGCTTACCCAGGGGGGCAGACTACGAGCAGTACTTC
.	.	TRBJ2-1	TRBV6-5	CASSWAGNNEQFF	TGTGCCAGCAGTTGGGCAGGGAACAATGAGCAGTTCTTC
TRBD2	few	TRBJ2-3	TRBV7-2	CASSNLAGGPDTQYF	TGTGCCAGCAGCAACCTAGCGGGGGGGCCTGACACGCAGTATTTT
.	.	TRBJ1-5	TRBV6-2/TRBV6-3	CASTPYSGFPQPQHF	TGTGCCAGCACCCCTTATTCAGGGTTTCCGCAGCCCCAGCATTTT
.	.	TRBJ1-3	TRBV6-5	CASSNHYTIYF	TGTGCCAGCAGTAATCACTACACCATATATTTT
TRBD1	once	TRBJ2-7	TRBV2	CASSGQGYEQYF	TGTGCCAGCAGTGGACAGGGCTACGAGCAGTACTTC
TRBD1	.	TRBJ1-1	TRBV9	CASSVGGDRGNTEAFF	TGTGCCAGCAGCGTAGGGGGTGACAGGGGGAACACTGAAGCTTTCTTT
.	.	TRBJ2-3	TRBV7-8	CASSLGAAGGSTQYF	TGTGCCAGCAGCTTAGGGGCAGCGGGCGGCTCTACGCAGTATTTT